The entry that follows covers one TCR beta chain sequence. Its antigen is still unknown. The sample originates from a study of T-cell reconstitution after alpha-beta-depleted transplantation in children. The CDR3 consists of 13 residues. Germline V lookup: CDR1 MGHRA, CDR2 YSYEKL. With 1 base removed from V and 4 bases from J, the gap between germline ends came to 7 bases. Findings and caveats of the study: Expanded graft clones, several hundred of them, were reportedly the source of alpha-beta T cells about two months after transplant. In some patients, recipient T cells and intrathymic progenitors surviving conditioning explained high day-60 diversity. One year post-transplant, T-cell counts and diversity were largely derived from T cells produced anew.

During its preparation, the TCRbeta library received unique molecular identifiers. TCRdb processed the PCR reads anew with MiXCR; each CDR3 protein has one entry. This sample has some 460,000 distinct CDR3 sequences, with 15% to 20% found just once. This receptor was taken from a boy younger than two who had a stem cell transplant for Wiskott-Aldrich syndrome, so the T cells may come from the graft donor. The sequencing used PBMCs, mostly from graft donor cells, collected 360 days after TCRalphabeta/CD19-depleted stem cell transplant. The rearrangement uses TRBV4-1 and TRBJ2-5; D not certain. The CDR3 DNA sequence: TGCGCCAGCAGCCAAGGTGTGAGAGAGACCCAGTACTTC. It encodes CASSQGVRETQYF.